The clone carrying this T cell receptor (beta chain) has at least ten counts. There were TCR beta CDR3 regions amplified from RNA transcripts. First-round RT-PCR of the TCR CDR3 relied on the HTBI primer set. MiXCR was run by TCRdb on the multiplex PCR reads, yielding one entry per CDR3 protein. The sample lists 500,000 to 600,000 distinct CDR3 sequences; about 45% were seen once. The V gene lost 4 bases and the J gene lost 4 bases, with 19 bases spanning the gap. CDR1 is SEHNR, CDR2 FQNEAQ, per germline (reference sequence). This CDR3 comprises 16 residues. This sample was included in a study of T cells in Graves' hyperthyroidism and ophthalmopathy.

The J gene is TRBJ2-5, the V gene TRBV7-9; D is perhaps TRBD2 (5 bases). The receptor was derived from a woman under 30 with Graves' hyperthyroidism. What was sequenced was peripheral blood or thyroid tissue (not recorded which). The CDR3 nucleotides read TGTGCCAGCAGCTCAAACCGAGCGGAAAGACTAGAGACCCAGTACTTC. Protein: CASSSNRAERLETQYF.